Listed below are T cell receptor beta chains from one sample, sequenced in a study of T cell responses to AZD1222 COVID-19 vaccine. Assay: immunoSEQ multiplex PCR; the TCRdb copy retains only in-frame clones and omits some. The sample includes about 260,000 clones, about 92% of them seen just once. This specimen consisted of peripheral blood, obtained on day 0 of AZD1222 vaccination. These receptors were collected from an adult in good health. The CDR3 runs from the conserved cysteine through the conserved F or W. Fields, in order: CDR3 protein, CDR3 DNA, clone size, J gene, V gene, D gene. The D gene is left open where the match is weak. The listing skips clone size in some rows; elsewhere it reads once, few, many or a size class.

CDR3 protein: CASSSVATDTQYF; CDR3 DNA: TGTGCCAGCAGCTCTGTAGCCACAGATACGCAGTATTTT; clone size: few; J gene: TRBJ2-3; V gene: TRBV5-6; D gene: .
CDR3 protein: CASSLMSRDRGPGTEAFF; CDR3 DNA: TGTGCCAGCAGCCTTATGAGCCGGGACAGGGGTCCGGGCACTGAAGCTTTCTTT; clone size: .; J gene: TRBJ1-1; V gene: TRBV5-6; D gene: TRBD1
CDR3 protein: CASSYYAGPRYGYTF; CDR3 DNA: TGTGCCAGCAGTTACTACGCAGGGCCCCGCTATGGCTACACCTTC; clone size: .; J gene: TRBJ1-2; V gene: TRBV6-5; D gene: .
CDR3 protein: CASRPLGWGEAFF; CDR3 DNA: TGTGCCAGCAGGCCACTCGGGTGGGGGGAAGCTTTCTTT; clone size: once; J gene: TRBJ1-1; V gene: TRBV28; D gene: .
CDR3 protein: CASSQSGNQPQHF; CDR3 DNA: TGTGCCAGCAGCCAATCAGGGAATCAGCCCCAGCATTTT; clone size: .; J gene: TRBJ1-5; V gene: TRBV3-1/TRBV3-2; D gene: .
CDR3 protein: CASSLRTGREGTIYF; CDR3 DNA: TGTGCCAGCAGCTTGCGGACAGGGCGGGAGGGCACCATATATTTT; clone size: .; J gene: TRBJ1-3; V gene: TRBV21-1; D gene: .
CDR3 protein: CASRGIRDSNQPQHF; CDR3 DNA: TGTGCCAGCAGAGGTATCCGGGACAGCAATCAGCCCCAGCATTTT; clone size: .; J gene: TRBJ1-5; V gene: TRBV27; D gene: .
CDR3 protein: CATSRDRAVSYNEQFF; CDR3 DNA: TGTGCCACCAGCAGAGATAGGGCGGTCTCCTACAATGAGCAGTTCTTC; clone size: .; J gene: TRBJ2-1; V gene: TRBV15; D gene: .
CDR3 protein: CASVRDTKFQQYF; CDR3 DNA: TGTGCCAGCGTCCGGGACACTAAGTTCCAGCAGTACTTC; clone size: .; J gene: TRBJ2-7; V gene: TRBV9; D gene: .
CDR3 protein: CASSQGGTDLSGAFF; CDR3 DNA: TGTGCCAGCAGCCAAGGAGGGACGGACTTATCAGGAGCTTTCTTT; clone size: .; J gene: TRBJ1-1; V gene: TRBV3-1/TRBV3-2; D gene: .
CDR3 protein: CATSDHRSGTGRRDTEAFF; CDR3 DNA: TGTGCCACCAGTGACCATAGGTCGGGGACAGGGCGTCGAGACACTGAAGCTTTCTTT; clone size: .; J gene: TRBJ1-1; V gene: TRBV24-1; D gene: TRBD1